This TCR beta chain was observed in a study of shared T cell receptors in the human thymus. In this sample, this clone turned up once. The data were produced by immunoSEQ multiplex PCR, yet TCRdb's version contains in-frame clones alone and is incomplete. This table holds about 500,000 clones, about four fifths found once. The CDR3 runs to 12 residues. V lost 5 bases and J lost 13, with 17 bases in between. The germline gives CDR1 SGHAT, CDR2 FQNNGV. The same specimen was also included in a second study, on human thymus T cells.

The TCR originated in a boy younger than two with a congenital heart defect. V usage is TRBV11-2 and J usage is TRBJ1-2, with D perhaps matching TRBD1 (6 bases). Sequences were obtained from thymocytes. The CDR3 region is CASSLKLQGGTF. The CDR3 DNA reads TGTGCCAGCAGCCTAAAGTTACAGGGCGGCACCTTC.